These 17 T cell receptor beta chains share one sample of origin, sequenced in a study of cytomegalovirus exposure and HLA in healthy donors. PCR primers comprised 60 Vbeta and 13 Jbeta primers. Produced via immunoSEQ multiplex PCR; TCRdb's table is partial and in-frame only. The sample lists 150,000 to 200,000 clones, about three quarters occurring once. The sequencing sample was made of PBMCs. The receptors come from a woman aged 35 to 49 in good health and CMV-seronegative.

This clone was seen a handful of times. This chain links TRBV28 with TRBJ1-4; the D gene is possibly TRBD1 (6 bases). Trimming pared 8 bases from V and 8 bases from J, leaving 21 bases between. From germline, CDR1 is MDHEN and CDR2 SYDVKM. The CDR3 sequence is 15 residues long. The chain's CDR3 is CASRASGTRSEKLFF. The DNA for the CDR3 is TGTGCCAGCCGCGCCTCCGGGACAAGAAGCGAAAAACTGTTTTTT.

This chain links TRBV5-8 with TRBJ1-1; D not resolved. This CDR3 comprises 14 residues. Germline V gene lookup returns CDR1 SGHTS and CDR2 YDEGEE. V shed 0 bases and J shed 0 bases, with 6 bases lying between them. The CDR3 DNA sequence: TGTGCCAGCAGCTTGGACGGGTTGAACACTGAAGCTTTCTTT. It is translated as CASSLDGLNTEAFF.

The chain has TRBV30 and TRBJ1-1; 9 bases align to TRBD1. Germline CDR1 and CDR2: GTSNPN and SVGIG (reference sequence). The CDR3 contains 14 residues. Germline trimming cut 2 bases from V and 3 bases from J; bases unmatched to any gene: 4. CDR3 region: CAWSPDRGDTEAFF. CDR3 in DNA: TGTGCCTGGAGTCCGGACAGGGGAGACACTGAAGCTTTCTTT.

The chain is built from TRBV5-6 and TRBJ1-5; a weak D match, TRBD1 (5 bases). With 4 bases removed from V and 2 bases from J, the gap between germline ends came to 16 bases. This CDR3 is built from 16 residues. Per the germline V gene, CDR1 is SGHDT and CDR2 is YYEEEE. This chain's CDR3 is CASSPAGGSGNQPQHF. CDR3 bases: TGTGCCAGCAGCCCAGCGGGGGGAAGTGGCAATCAGCCCCAGCATTTT.

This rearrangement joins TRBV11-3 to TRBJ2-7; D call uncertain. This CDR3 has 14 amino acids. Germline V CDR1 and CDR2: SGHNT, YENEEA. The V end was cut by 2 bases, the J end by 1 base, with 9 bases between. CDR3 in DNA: TGTGCCAGCAGCTTAAACGCGGCATCCTACGAGCAGTACTTC. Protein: CASSLNAASYEQYF. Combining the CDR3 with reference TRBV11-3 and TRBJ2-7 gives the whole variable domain EAGVVQSPRYKIIEKKQPVAFWCNPISGHNTLYWYLQNLGQGPELLIRYENEEAVDDSQLPKDRFSAERLKGVDSTLKIQPAELGDSAVYLCASSLNAASYEQYFGPGTRLTVT.

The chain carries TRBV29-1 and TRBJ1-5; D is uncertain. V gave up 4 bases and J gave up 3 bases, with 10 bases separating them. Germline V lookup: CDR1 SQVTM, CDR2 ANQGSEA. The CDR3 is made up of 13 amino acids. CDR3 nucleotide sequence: TGCAGCGTTGCAAGAGGGAACAATCAGCCCCAGCATTTT. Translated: CSVARGNNQPQHF.

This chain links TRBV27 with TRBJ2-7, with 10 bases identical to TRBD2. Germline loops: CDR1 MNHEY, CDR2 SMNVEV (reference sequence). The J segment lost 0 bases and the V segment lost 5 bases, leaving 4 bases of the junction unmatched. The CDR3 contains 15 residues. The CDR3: CASSPGLAVSYEQYF. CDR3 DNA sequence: TGTGCCAGCAGTCCCGGACTAGCGGTCTCCTACGAGCAGTACTTC.

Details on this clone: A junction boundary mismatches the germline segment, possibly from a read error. Here the CDR3 reads CASSVAPGGQNSQYF. The CDR3, as DNA: TGCGCCAGCAGCGTCGCCCCCGGGGGGCAAAACAGTCAGTACTTC. V usage is TRBV5-1 and J usage is TRBJ2-4, with D perhaps TRBD2 (7 bases). Germline V gene data show CDR1 as SGHRS and CDR2 as YFSETQ. The CDR3 runs to 15 residues.

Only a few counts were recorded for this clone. The chain's CDR3 is CASGNRDNNQPQHF. CDR3 bases: TGTGCCAGCGGTAACCGGGACAACAATCAGCCCCAGCATTTT. The chain uses TRBV9 and TRBJ1-5; TRBD1 might be the D (6 bases). This CDR3 is built from 14 residues. Germline V gene data show CDR1 as SGDLS and CDR2 as YYNGEE. V lost 7 bases to trimming and J lost 3 bases, with 14 bases between them.

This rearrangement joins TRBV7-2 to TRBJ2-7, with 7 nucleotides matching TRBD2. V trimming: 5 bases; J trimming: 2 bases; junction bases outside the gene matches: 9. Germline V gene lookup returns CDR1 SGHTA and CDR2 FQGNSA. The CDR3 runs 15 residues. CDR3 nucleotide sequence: TGTGCCAGCAGCCAGGGAGGGGAGAAGACCTACGAGCAGTACTTC. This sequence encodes CASSQGGEKTYEQYF.

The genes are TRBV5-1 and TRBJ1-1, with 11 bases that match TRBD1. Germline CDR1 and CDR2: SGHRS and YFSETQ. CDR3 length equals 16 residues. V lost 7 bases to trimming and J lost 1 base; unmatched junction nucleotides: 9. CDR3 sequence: CASFPGQGARNTEAFF. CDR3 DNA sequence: TGCGCCAGCTTCCCCGGACAGGGGGCCAGGAACACTGAAGCTTTCTTT.

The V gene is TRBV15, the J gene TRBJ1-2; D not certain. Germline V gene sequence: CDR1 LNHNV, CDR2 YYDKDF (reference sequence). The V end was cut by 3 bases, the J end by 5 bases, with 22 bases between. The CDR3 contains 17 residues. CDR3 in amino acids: CATSSPTEQLTQYGYTF. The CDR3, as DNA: TGTGCCACCAGCAGCCCCACGGAACAGCTTACGCAATATGGCTACACCTTC.

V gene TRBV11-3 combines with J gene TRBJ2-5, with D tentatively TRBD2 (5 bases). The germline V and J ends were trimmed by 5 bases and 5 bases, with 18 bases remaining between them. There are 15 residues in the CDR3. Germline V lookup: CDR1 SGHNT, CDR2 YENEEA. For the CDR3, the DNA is TGTGCCAGCAGCGATCCCTCGGTAACGGGGGAGACCCAGTACTTC. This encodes CASSDPSVTGETQYF.

CDR3 coding DNA: TGTGCCAGCAGCTTAGGAGGGGCAGGGGGCGCGGAGACCCAGTACTTC. Protein product: CASSLGGAGGAETQYF. The chain recombines TRBV11-2 with TRBJ2-5; the match to TRBD1 covers 8 bases. CDR1 and CDR2 from the germline V gene are SGHAT and FQNNGV. The CDR3 sequence is 16 residues long. Trimming removed 1 base from V and 5 bases from J; junction bases left unmatched: 9.

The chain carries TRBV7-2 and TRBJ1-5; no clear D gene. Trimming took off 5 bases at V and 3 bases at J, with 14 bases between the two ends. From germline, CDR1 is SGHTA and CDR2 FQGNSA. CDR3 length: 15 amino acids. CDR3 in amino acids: CASSPTGEANQPQHF. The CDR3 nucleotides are TGTGCCAGCAGCCCAACCGGAGAGGCCAATCAGCCCCAGCATTTT.

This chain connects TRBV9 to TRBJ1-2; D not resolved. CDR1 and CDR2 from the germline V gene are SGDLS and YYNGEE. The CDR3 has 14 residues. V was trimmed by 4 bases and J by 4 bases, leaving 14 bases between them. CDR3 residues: CASSFSEVSYGYTF. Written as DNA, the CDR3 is TGTGCCAGCAGCTTTTCGGAGGTTAGCTATGGCTACACCTTC.

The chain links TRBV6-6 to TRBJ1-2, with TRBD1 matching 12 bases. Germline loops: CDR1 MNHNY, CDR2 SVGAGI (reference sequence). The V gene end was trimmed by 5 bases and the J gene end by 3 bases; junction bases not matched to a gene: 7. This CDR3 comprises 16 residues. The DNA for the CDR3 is TGTGCCAGCAGTAGGGACAGGGGGCGCAGGGACTATGGCTACACCTTC. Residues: CASSRDRGRRDYGYTF.